Shown below are 21 T cell receptor beta chains from a single sample sequenced in a study of cytomegalovirus exposure and HLA in healthy donors. This table comes from immunoSEQ multiplex PCR, and its TCRdb copy is limited to in-frame clones, with some not included. Of over 200,000 clones listed, 80% to 90% are singletons. Sequencing was carried out using PBMCs. The receptors derive from a woman younger than 30 in good health and CMV-seropositive.

This clone appeared a few times. The chain employs TRBV5-6 and TRBJ2-7; TRBD2 agrees at 9 bases. Germline V gives CDR1 SGHDT, CDR2 YYEEEE. The J segment lost 5 bases and the V segment lost 5 bases, leaving 8 bases of the junction unmatched. The CDR3 runs to 14 residues. CDR3 sequence reads: CASSPTGTSHEQYF. CDR3 in DNA: TGTGCCAGCAGTCCGACCGGGACTAGCCACGAGCAGTACTTC. The variable domain in full, with the rest retrieved from reference TRBV5-6 and TRBJ2-7, is DAGVTQSPTHLIKTRGQQVTLRCSPKSGHDTVSWYQQALGQGPQFIFQYYEEEERQRGNFPDRFSGHQFPNYSSELNVNALLLGDSALYLCASSPTGTSHEQYFGPGTRLTVT.

J is TRBJ1-3 and V is TRBV27; D is perhaps TRBD1 (5 bases). CDR3 length equals 14 residues. V lost 3 bases, J lost 1 base, and 7 bases lay in between. The V gene's germline CDR1 is MNHEY and CDR2 SMNVEV (reference sequence). The DNA for the CDR3 is TGTGCCAGCAGTTTGGGGGGGTCTGGAAACACCATATATTTT. This gives the protein CASSLGGSGNTIYF.

This chain joins TRBV6-5 and TRBJ1-2; D might be TRBD1 (5 bases). Germline values: CDR1 MNHEY, CDR2 SVGAGI. Deletions cut 0 bases from V and 8 bases from J, with 19 bases between. This CDR3 contains 16 residues. CDR3 bases: TGTGCCAGCAGTTACTCGATATTGCAGGGCGGTTGGGGCTACACCTTC. Protein product: CASSYSILQGGWGYTF.

V and J are TRBV5-4 and TRBJ2-7, with 10 nucleotides matching TRBD2. The CDR3 is 17 residues long. Germline assignment: CDR1 SGHNT and CDR2 YYREEE (reference sequence). V was pared by 4 bases and J by 1 base, with 11 bases of the junction left unmatched. The CDR3 nucleotides read TGTGCCAGCAGCGCGGCTGGAGTACTAGCGGGATCCTACGAGCAGTACTTC. This codes for CASSAAGVLAGSYEQYF.

This clone has just one count. The chain carries TRBV7-9 and TRBJ1-1, with 9 bases identical to TRBD1. CDR1 and CDR2 (germline): SEHNR, FQNEAQ (reference sequence). The V gene end was trimmed by 3 bases and the J gene end by 4 bases; junction bases not matched to a gene: 9. CDR3 length equals 16 residues. CDR3 coding DNA: TGTGCCAGCAGCTTTGGCACAGGGGGCGCAAGCACTGAAGCTTTCTTT. Translated, it gives CASSFGTGGASTEAFF.

V gene TRBV5-1 combines with J gene TRBJ2-1; 11 bases map to TRBD2. This CDR3 contains 17 residues. The ends lost 3 bases at V and 3 bases at J; junction bases unmatched: 8. Germline V gives CDR1 SGHRS, CDR2 YFSETQ. In DNA form, the CDR3 reads TGCGCCAGCAGCTATGGGACTAGCGGAGTCAACTACAATGAGCAGTTCTTC. Translating gives CASSYGTSGVNYNEQFF.

The gene calls are TRBV4-1 and TRBJ2-3; 8 bases match TRBD2. The CDR3 is 17 amino acids. J lost 0 bases, V lost 0 bases, and 5 bases had no gene match. CDR1 is MGHRA and CDR2 is YSYEKL in the germline V gene. The CDR3 spells CASSQDGVAGSTDTQYF. The DNA of the CDR3 is TGCGCCAGCAGCCAAGATGGGGTAGCGGGAAGCACAGATACGCAGTATTTT.

This clone is categorized as medium-sized. The chain recombines TRBV6-1 with TRBJ1-5; D gene ambiguous. Germline V gene sequence: CDR1 MNHNS, CDR2 SASEGT. The CDR3 is made up of 16 amino acids. V gave up 2 bases and J gave up 2 bases, with 13 bases separating them. The CDR3 region is CASSELEGGGNQPQHF. DNA for the CDR3: TGTGCCAGCAGTGAATTGGAGGGCGGAGGCAATCAGCCCCAGCATTTT.

This clone was counted a single time. The chain has TRBV11-1 and TRBJ2-3; no clear D. The CDR3 extends over 13 amino acids. Trimming removed 6 bases at V and 10 bases at J, with 17 bases between. CDR1 is SGHAT and CDR2 is FQDESV in the germline V gene (reference sequence). The CDR3, as DNA: TGTGCCAGCAGTAGAACCCACTCCTATCCGCAGTATTTT. The encoded protein is CASSRTHSYPQYF.

The chain uses TRBV5-4 and TRBJ2-5; D ambiguous. Germline CDR1 is SGHNT and CDR2 is YYREEE (reference sequence). This CDR3 contains 12 residues. Trimming removed 2 bases at V and 5 bases at J, with 7 bases between. CDR3 loop: CASSFFSETQYF. CDR3 nucleotides: TGTGCCAGCAGCTTTTTCTCGGAGACCCAGTACTTC.

J is TRBJ2-2 and V is TRBV28; 9 bases match TRBD1. V lost 5 bases and J lost 5; bases outside the gene matches: 15. The length of the CDR3 is 18 residues. Germline assignment: CDR1 MDHEN and CDR2 SYDVKM. The CDR3 loop is CASSLLTLNRGLTGELFF. As DNA, the CDR3 is TGTGCCAGCAGTCTTTTAACCTTGAACAGGGGGCTGACCGGGGAGCTGTTTTTT.

This sequence joins TRBV27 and TRBJ2-4; D is possibly TRBD1 (6 bases). The V and J ends lost 2 bases and 7 bases respectively, with 15 bases between them. CDR3 length equals 15 residues. Germline V gives CDR1 MNHEY, CDR2 SMNVEV (reference sequence). The CDR3 sequence: CASSLTPQGFNIQYF. In DNA, the CDR3 is TGTGCCAGCAGTTTAACTCCACAGGGTTTCAACATTCAGTACTTC.

The chain couples TRBV11-2 to TRBJ2-5; a weak D match, TRBD1 (5 bases). This CDR3 is 14 amino acids long. Trimming cost V 0 bases and J 5 bases, with 10 bases left between them. Germline values: CDR1 SGHAT, CDR2 FQNNGV. The CDR3 region is CASSLEGEWETQYF. Here the CDR3 DNA reads TGTGCCAGCAGCTTAGAAGGGGAATGGGAGACCCAGTACTTC. The full variable domain, with the rest looked up from reference TRBV11-2 and TRBJ2-5, is EAGVAQSPRYKIIEKRQSVAFWCNPISGHATLYWYQQILGQGPKLLIQFQNNGVVDDSQLPKDRFSAERLKGVDSTLKIQPAKLEDSAVYLCASSLEGEWETQYFGPGTRLLVL.

The chain recombines TRBV6-5 with TRBJ2-7; 7 nucleotides line up with TRBD1. The CDR3 has 15 residues. Germline values: CDR1 MNHEY, CDR2 SVGAGI. Trimming removed 4 bases from V and 4 bases from J; junction bases left unmatched: 10. The CDR3 DNA reads as TGTGCCAGCAGTTTTCGTGGGACGGACAGGTACGAGCAGTACTTC. Protein product: CASSFRGTDRYEQYF.

V is TRBV9 and J is TRBJ1-1; weak D call: TRBD1 (6 bases). The CDR3 length is 14 residues. The germline V gene has CDR1 SGDLS and CDR2 YYNGEE. V lost 3 bases, J lost 1 base, and 10 bases lay in between. The CDR3 DNA is TGTGCCAGCAGCGCAGGGGTTACGAACACTGAAGCTTTCTTT. This gives the protein CASSAGVTNTEAFF.

The CDR3 loop is CASSFSGGTEAFF. DNA of the CDR3: TGTGCCAGCAGTTTCTCAGGGGGCACTGAAGCTTTCTTT. The V gene is TRBV27, the J gene TRBJ1-1; 7 positions match TRBD1. Germline CDR1 and CDR2: MNHEY and SMNVEV (reference sequence). This CDR3 is 13 amino acids long. Trimming cost V 3 bases and J 4 bases; bases outside gene matches: 2.

This sequence joins TRBV5-5 and TRBJ2-7, with 7 bases identical to TRBD2. Losses at the gene ends were 4 bases for V and 0 bases for J; bases not matched to a gene: 7. This CDR3 spans 15 amino acids. Germline V lookup: CDR1 SGHKS, CDR2 YYEKEE (reference sequence). CDR3 bases: TGTGCCAGCAGCGGCGGGAGTTGGAGCTCCTACGAGCAGTACTTC. Encoded protein: CASSGGSWSSYEQYF.

The V gene is TRBV28, the J gene TRBJ2-1, with D possibly being TRBD2 (5 bases). The V end lost 1 base, the J end lost 6 bases, and 19 bases lay between the germline ends. This CDR3 spans 17 amino acids. CDR1 is MDHEN and CDR2 is SYDVKM in the germline V gene. CDR3 coding DNA: TGTGCCAGCAGTTTATACCGGATGGAGACTAATTTCAATGAGCAGTTCTTC. This translates into CASSLYRMETNFNEQFF.

The chain recombines TRBV7-9 with TRBJ2-7; 7 bases fit TRBD1. Losses at the gene ends were 5 bases for V and 8 bases for J; bases not matched to a gene: 18. This CDR3 comprises 16 residues. Germline CDR1 and CDR2: SEHNR and FQNEAQ (reference sequence). This chain's CDR3 is CASSTSQGKLLNQQYF. DNA of the CDR3: TGTGCCAGCAGCACGTCACAGGGGAAATTATTAAATCAGCAGTACTTC.

The rearrangement links TRBV9 to TRBJ2-3, with unresolved D. The CDR3 has 13 amino acids. Deletions cut 2 bases from V and 2 bases from J, with 6 bases between. Looked up from germline, CDR1 is SGDLS and CDR2 is YYNGEE. CDR3 region: CASSVGFTDTQYF. The DNA of the CDR3 is TGTGCCAGCAGCGTCGGGTTCACAGATACGCAGTATTTT.

This rearrangement joins TRBV30 to TRBJ2-2; D is perhaps TRBD2 (6 bases). The CDR3 length is 13 residues. The germline V gene encodes CDR1 GTSNPN and CDR2 SVGIG (reference sequence). The V end was cut by 0 bases, the J end by 7 bases, with 9 bases between. The CDR3 loop is CAWSVSGGGELFF. CDR3 DNA sequence: TGTGCCTGGAGTGTATCCGGGGGCGGGGAGCTGTTTTTT. Based on the CDR3 plus reference TRBV30 and TRBJ2-2, the full variable domain is SQTIHQWPATLVQPVGSPLSLECTVEGTSNPNLYWYRQAAGRGLQLLFYSVGIGQISSEVPQNLSASRPQDRQFILSSKKLLLSDSGFYLCAWSVSGGGELFFGEGSRLTVL.